Following are 3 T cell receptor beta chains from one sample sequenced in a study of T cell clonotyping in hematopoietic cell transplantation. Produced via immunoSEQ multiplex PCR; TCRdb's table is partial and in-frame only. The table has about 1,500 clones, around 67% seen once. The sample was peripheral blood mononuclear cells, taken 100 days after allogeneic stem cell transplant. Receptors originate from a female patient in her 60s who had an allogeneic stem cell transplant, so the T cells may come from the graft donor. Some clones in this sample may be carry-over from other donors' samples.

The chain uses TRBV11-3 and TRBJ1-4; 9 positions agree with TRBD1. The CDR3 length is 14 residues. Germline CDR1 is SGHNT and CDR2 is YENEEA. The junction had 6 bases not matched to a gene; V was cut back by 5 bases and J by 8 bases. The CDR3 reads CASSRDRVEEKLFF. The CDR3 DNA is TGTGCCAGCAGCCGGGACAGGGTAGAAGAAAAACTGTTTTTT. Together with reference TRBV11-3 and TRBJ1-4, the CDR3 gives the full variable domain: EAGVVQSPRYKIIEKKQPVAFWCNPISGHNTLYWYLQNLGQGPELLIRYENEEAVDDSQLPKDRFSAERLKGVDSTLKIQPAELGDSAVYLCASSRDRVEEKLFFGSGTQLSVL.

V is TRBV4-1 and J is TRBJ2-2; D may match TRBD1 or TRBD2 (5 bases each). The germline CDR1 and CDR2 sequences are MGHRA and YSYEKL. This CDR3 comprises 16 residues. Trimming took off 4 bases at V and 5 bases at J, with 17 bases between the two ends. The CDR3 spells CASSPPGRWNTGELFF. CDR3 in DNA: TGCGCCAGCAGCCCCCCGGGGCGATGGAATACCGGGGAGCTGTTTTTT.

This clone was counted between two and nine times. This sequence joins TRBV19 and TRBJ2-3; D is perhaps TRBD1 (5 bases). The CDR3 is 13 amino acids. Trimming pared 4 bases from V and 0 bases from J, leaving 5 bases between. Germline V lookup: CDR1 LNHDA, CDR2 SQIVND (reference sequence). The CDR3 sequence is CASSKGSTDTQYF. Here the CDR3 DNA reads TGTGCCAGTAGTAAGGGGAGCACAGATACGCAGTATTTT.